These T cell receptor beta chains were read from a single sample in a study of cytomegalovirus exposure and HLA in healthy donors. The table came from immunoSEQ multiplex PCR; TCRdb's copy has only in-frame clones and leaves some out. The profile covers around 180,000 clones, with less than 80% appearing a single time and approximately 0.69% taken by the ten largest. Sequenced material: PBMCs. Receptors were obtained from a middle-aged woman in good health and CMV-seronegative. Each CDR3 is given with its conserved first and last residue. The order of the fields is CDR3 protein, CDR3 DNA, V gene, D gene, J gene, clone size. D genes are given only for firm matches. The size of a clone is reported for some rows only, either as once, few or many, or as a class for expanded clones.

cdr3_aa: CAWGLEVQYF
cdr3_nt: TGTGCCTGGGGACTAGAAGTGCAGTATTTT
v_call: TRBV30
d_call: TRBD2
j_call: TRBJ2-3
clone_size: once

cdr3_aa: CASSLERGYTDTQYF
cdr3_nt: TGTGCCAGCAGCTTGGAGCGCGGATACACAGATACGCAGTATTTT
v_call: TRBV5-6
d_call: .
j_call: TRBJ2-3
clone_size: .

cdr3_aa: CASSKGTSGRRDEQYF
cdr3_nt: TGTGCCAGTAGTAAGGGGACTAGCGGGAGAAGGGACGAGCAGTACTTC
v_call: TRBV19
d_call: TRBD2
j_call: TRBJ2-7
clone_size: .

cdr3_aa: CASSPAGYEQYF
cdr3_nt: TGTGCCAGCAGCCCGGCGGGATACGAGCAGTACTTC
v_call: TRBV7-9
d_call: .
j_call: TRBJ2-7
clone_size: .

cdr3_aa: CASTRENYEQYF
cdr3_nt: TGTGCCAGCACCCGGGAAAACTACGAGCAGTACTTC
v_call: TRBV6-1
d_call: .
j_call: TRBJ2-7
clone_size: .

cdr3_aa: CASSELNQPQHF
cdr3_nt: TGTGCCAGCAGTGAACTCAATCAGCCCCAGCATTTT
v_call: TRBV2
d_call: .
j_call: TRBJ1-5
clone_size: few

cdr3_aa: CASSLDRGRNTEAFF
cdr3_nt: TGTGCCAGCAGCTTAGACAGGGGGCGGAACACTGAAGCTTTCTTT
v_call: TRBV11-2
d_call: TRBD1
j_call: TRBJ1-1
clone_size: .

cdr3_aa: CASSQDLVAGQGAYEQYF
cdr3_nt: TGTGCCAGCAGCCAAGATCTTGTAGCGGGACAGGGGGCCTACGAGCAGTACTTC
v_call: TRBV14
d_call: TRBD1
j_call: TRBJ2-7
clone_size: .

cdr3_aa: CAIRADRGEETQYF
cdr3_nt: TGTGCCATCAGGGCGGACAGGGGGGAAGAGACCCAGTACTTC
v_call: TRBV10-3
d_call: TRBD1
j_call: TRBJ2-5
clone_size: .

cdr3_aa: CASRLTSGSSYNEQFF
cdr3_nt: TGTGCCAGCAGACTGACTAGCGGGAGCTCCTACAATGAGCAGTTCTTC
v_call: TRBV2
d_call: TRBD2
j_call: TRBJ2-1
clone_size: .

cdr3_aa: CASGGGVGVSYNEQFF
cdr3_nt: TGCGCCAGCGGTGGAGGAGTAGGAGTATCCTACAATGAGCAGTTCTTC
v_call: TRBV5-1
d_call: .
j_call: TRBJ2-1
clone_size: .

cdr3_aa: CASSLGGQNTGELFF
cdr3_nt: TGCGCCAGCAGCTTGGGGGGACAGAACACCGGGGAGCTGTTTTTT
v_call: TRBV5-1
d_call: .
j_call: TRBJ2-2
clone_size: few

cdr3_aa: CASSLGVSYEQYF
cdr3_nt: TGCGCCAGCAGCTTGGGCGTCTCCTACGAGCAGTACTTC
v_call: TRBV5-1
d_call: .
j_call: TRBJ2-7
clone_size: few

cdr3_aa: CASSAGGRNYEQYF
cdr3_nt: TGTGCCAGTAGTGCAGGGGGTCGAAACTACGAGCAGTACTTC
v_call: TRBV19
d_call: TRBD1
j_call: TRBJ2-7
clone_size: .

cdr3_aa: CASSLGLAGETQYF
cdr3_nt: TGTGCCAGCAGTCTTGGACTAGCCGGCGAGACCCAGTACTTC
v_call: TRBV6-1
d_call: TRBD2
j_call: TRBJ2-5
clone_size: once

cdr3_aa: CASSSRQGDWETQYF
cdr3_nt: TGTGCCAGCAGCTCCCGACAGGGGGATTGGGAGACCCAGTACTTC
v_call: TRBV9
d_call: TRBD1
j_call: TRBJ2-5
clone_size: .

cdr3_aa: CASSFGGLGYNEQFF
cdr3_nt: TGTGCCAGCAGTTTCGGGGGATTGGGCTACAATGAGCAGTTCTTC
v_call: TRBV28
d_call: .
j_call: TRBJ2-1
clone_size: .

cdr3_aa: CASSHGQGPYEQYF
cdr3_nt: TGTGCCAGCAGCCACGGACAGGGTCCCTACGAGCAGTACTTC
v_call: TRBV5-4
d_call: TRBD1
j_call: TRBJ2-7
clone_size: .

cdr3_aa: CAITPETSYEQYF
cdr3_nt: TGTGCCATCACCCCAGAAACCTCCTACGAGCAGTACTTC
v_call: TRBV10-3
d_call: .
j_call: TRBJ2-7
clone_size: .

cdr3_aa: CASSRDRVNTEAFF
cdr3_nt: TGTGCCAGCAGTCGGGACAGGGTGAACACTGAAGCTTTCTTT
v_call: TRBV28
d_call: TRBD1
j_call: TRBJ1-1
clone_size: .

cdr3_aa: CASSRIAGGPNEQFF
cdr3_nt: TGTGCCAGCAGCCGCATAGCGGGAGGGCCGAATGAGCAGTTCTTC
v_call: TRBV6-6
d_call: TRBD2
j_call: TRBJ2-1
clone_size: few

cdr3_aa: CASRPTNSYEQYF
cdr3_nt: TGTGCCAGCAGACCGACTAACTCCTACGAGCAGTACTTC
v_call: TRBV28
d_call: .
j_call: TRBJ2-7
clone_size: .

cdr3_aa: CASSREGQASYEQYF
cdr3_nt: TGTGCCAGCAGCCGAGAGGGACAAGCCTCCTACGAGCAGTACTTC
v_call: TRBV5-4
d_call: .
j_call: TRBJ2-7
clone_size: .

cdr3_aa: CASSYSWDKISYEQYF
cdr3_nt: TGTGCCAGCAGTTACAGTTGGGACAAGATCTCCTACGAGCAGTACTTC
v_call: TRBV6-5
d_call: .
j_call: TRBJ2-7
clone_size: .

cdr3_aa: CASREAGDPYEQYF
cdr3_nt: TGTGCCAGCAGAGAGGCAGGGGATCCCTACGAGCAGTACTTC
v_call: TRBV28
d_call: .
j_call: TRBJ2-7
clone_size: once

cdr3_aa: CASSAPGLAAGTDTQYF
cdr3_nt: TGTGCCAGCAGCGCGCCGGGACTAGCGGCGGGCACAGATACGCAGTATTTT
v_call: TRBV9
d_call: TRBD2
j_call: TRBJ2-3
clone_size: once

cdr3_aa: CASSLGAGDGGPQHF
cdr3_nt: TGCGCCAGCAGCTTGGGCGCAGGGGACGGCGGGCCCCAGCATTTT
v_call: TRBV5-1
d_call: .
j_call: TRBJ1-5
clone_size: .

cdr3_aa: CAISESITGVSYEQYF
cdr3_nt: TGTGCCATCAGTGAGTCGATAACAGGGGTCTCCTACGAGCAGTACTTC
v_call: TRBV10-3
d_call: TRBD1
j_call: TRBJ2-7
clone_size: .

cdr3_aa: CASNNRDNYQPQHF
cdr3_nt: TGTGCCAGCAACAACCGGGACAATTATCAGCCCCAGCATTTT
v_call: TRBV28
d_call: .
j_call: TRBJ1-5
clone_size: .

cdr3_aa: CASSSGQGVLDTEAFF
cdr3_nt: TGCGCCAGCAGCTCCGGACAGGGGGTATTAGACACTGAAGCTTTCTTT
v_call: TRBV5-1
d_call: TRBD1
j_call: TRBJ1-1
clone_size: .

cdr3_aa: CASSFRGSEKLFF
cdr3_nt: TGTGCCAGCAGTTTTCGCGGGTCGGAAAAACTGTTTTTT
v_call: TRBV27
d_call: .
j_call: TRBJ1-4
clone_size: few

cdr3_aa: CASSAMTGATYGYTF
cdr3_nt: TGTGCCAGCAGTGCGATGACAGGGGCGACCTATGGCTACACCTTC
v_call: TRBV27
d_call: TRBD1
j_call: TRBJ1-2
clone_size: .

cdr3_aa: CASSEGRGRNTIYF
cdr3_nt: TGTGCCAGCAGTGAAGGGAGGGGTAGAAACACCATATATTTT
v_call: TRBV2
d_call: .
j_call: TRBJ1-3
clone_size: few

cdr3_aa: CASSSRDSRSNEQFF
cdr3_nt: TGTGCCAGCAGCTCCCGGGACAGTAGGAGCAATGAGCAGTTCTTC
v_call: TRBV7-2
d_call: TRBD1
j_call: TRBJ2-1
clone_size: .

cdr3_aa: CASRGQGSGNQPQHF
cdr3_nt: TGTGCCAGCAGGGGACAGGGGAGTGGGAATCAGCCCCAGCATTTT
v_call: TRBV21-1
d_call: .
j_call: TRBJ1-5
clone_size: .

cdr3_aa: CASSPRGGGRASDTGELFF
cdr3_nt: TGTGCCAGCAGCCCAAGGGGGGGCGGGAGGGCCTCCGACACCGGGGAGCTGTTTTTT
v_call: TRBV7-2
d_call: TRBD2
j_call: TRBJ2-2
clone_size: .

cdr3_aa: CASSPRQGSELGYTF
cdr3_nt: TGTGCCAGCAGCCCTCGACAGGGAAGCGAATTGGGCTACACCTTC
v_call: TRBV7-9
d_call: TRBD1
j_call: TRBJ1-2
clone_size: .

cdr3_aa: CASSGRTGLNTEAFF
cdr3_nt: TGTGCCAGCAGCGGAAGGACAGGTTTGAACACTGAAGCTTTCTTT
v_call: TRBV5-4
d_call: TRBD1
j_call: TRBJ1-1
clone_size: few

cdr3_aa: CARDGAAGNTIYF
cdr3_nt: TGTGCCCGCGATGGGGCAGCAGGAAACACCATATATTTT
v_call: TRBV5-6
d_call: .
j_call: TRBJ1-3
clone_size: .

cdr3_aa: CASSPGQGKEKLFF
cdr3_nt: TGTGCCAGCAGTCCGGGACAGGGGAAGGAAAAACTGTTTTTT
v_call: TRBV2
d_call: TRBD1
j_call: TRBJ1-4
clone_size: .

cdr3_aa: CSVLGGAEAFF
cdr3_nt: TGCAGCGTCCTGGGGGGGGCTGAAGCTTTCTTT
v_call: TRBV29-1
d_call: .
j_call: TRBJ1-1
clone_size: .

cdr3_aa: CASNLQGEAGELFF
cdr3_nt: TGTGCCAGCAACCTACAGGGGGAAGCCGGGGAGCTGTTTTTT
v_call: TRBV6-1
d_call: TRBD1
j_call: TRBJ2-2
clone_size: .

cdr3_aa: CASSVAGGPKEQFF
cdr3_nt: TGTGCCAGCAGCGTAGCGGGAGGGCCAAAGGAGCAGTTCTTC
v_call: TRBV9
d_call: TRBD2
j_call: TRBJ2-1
clone_size: .

cdr3_aa: CASVRTGGTDTQYF
cdr3_nt: TGTGCCAGCGTGCGAACGGGAGGCACAGATACGCAGTATTTT
v_call: TRBV16
d_call: .
j_call: TRBJ2-3
clone_size: .

cdr3_aa: CASSFTGQGTEAFF
cdr3_nt: TGCGCCAGCAGCTTCACAGGGCAAGGCACTGAAGCTTTCTTT
v_call: TRBV5-1
d_call: .
j_call: TRBJ1-1
clone_size: .

cdr3_aa: CASSFDRNGYTF
cdr3_nt: TGCGCCAGCAGCTTCGACAGGAACGGCTACACCTTC
v_call: TRBV5-1
d_call: .
j_call: TRBJ1-2
clone_size: few

cdr3_aa: CATQGLAGEGEQFF
cdr3_nt: TGTGCCACCCAAGGCCTAGCGGGGGAGGGTGAGCAGTTCTTC
v_call: TRBV2
d_call: TRBD2
j_call: TRBJ2-1
clone_size: .

cdr3_aa: CASSFAGGTAVDYGYTF
cdr3_nt: TGTGCCAGCAGCTTTGCGGGCGGAACGGCGGTCGACTATGGCTACACCTTC
v_call: TRBV5-4
d_call: .
j_call: TRBJ1-2
clone_size: .

cdr3_aa: CAISPAGDEQYF
cdr3_nt: TGTGCCATCAGCCCGGCGGGGGACGAGCAGTACTTC
v_call: TRBV10-3
d_call: TRBD2
j_call: TRBJ2-7
clone_size: .

cdr3_aa: CASSYNRGSTDTQYF
cdr3_nt: TGTGCCAGTAGTTACAACAGGGGAAGCACAGATACGCAGTATTTT
v_call: TRBV19
d_call: TRBD1
j_call: TRBJ2-3
clone_size: .

cdr3_aa: CASSLEAGGTYEQYF
cdr3_nt: TGTGCCAGCAGTCTTGAGGCAGGGGGAACCTACGAGCAGTACTTC
v_call: TRBV2
d_call: TRBD1
j_call: TRBJ2-7
clone_size: .

cdr3_aa: CAWKQGGHTEAFF
cdr3_nt: TGTGCCTGGAAACAGGGGGGTCACACTGAAGCTTTCTTT
v_call: TRBV30
d_call: TRBD1
j_call: TRBJ1-1
clone_size: .

cdr3_aa: CASSLVGLGSTEAFF
cdr3_nt: TGTGCCAGCAGCCTAGTGGGACTGGGATCCACTGAAGCTTTCTTT
v_call: TRBV9
d_call: .
j_call: TRBJ1-1
clone_size: .

cdr3_aa: CASSTLTGGTEAFF
cdr3_nt: TGCGCCAGCAGCACCCTGACGGGGGGGACTGAAGCTTTCTTT
v_call: TRBV5-1
d_call: .
j_call: TRBJ1-1
clone_size: .

cdr3_aa: CASTYSSGTGGGYTF
cdr3_nt: TGTGCCAGTACCTACTCTTCCGGGACAGGGGGCGGCTACACCTTC
v_call: TRBV19
d_call: TRBD1
j_call: TRBJ1-2
clone_size: .

cdr3_aa: CASGVPRQGISYEQYF
cdr3_nt: TGTGCCAGCGGCGTCCCCAGACAGGGAATTTCCTACGAGCAGTACTTC
v_call: TRBV7-2
d_call: TRBD1
j_call: TRBJ2-7
clone_size: .

cdr3_aa: CASTPYGGRVGMNTEAFF
cdr3_nt: TGCGCCAGCACCCCTTATGGAGGGCGGGTGGGGATGAACACTGAAGCTTTCTTT
v_call: TRBV5-1
d_call: .
j_call: TRBJ1-1
clone_size: .